The next 31 T cell receptor beta chains were all read from a single sample in a study of cytomegalovirus exposure and HLA in healthy donors. The PCR used 60 Vbeta and 13 Jbeta primers. Generated by immunoSEQ multiplex PCR, the TCRdb table keeps only in-frame clones and is missing some. The sample data list roughly 120,000 clones. The sequenced sample was PBMCs. The receptors stem from a man younger than 40 in good health and CMV-seronegative.

The chain couples TRBV30 to TRBJ1-5, with D tentatively TRBD1 (5 bases). CDR3 size: 14 residues. Germline loops: CDR1 GTSNPN, CDR2 SVGIG (reference sequence). Between the trimmed V and J ends, which lost 2 bases and 6 bases, there was a span of 14 bases. The CDR3 protein is CAWSLSGGVQPQHF. CDR3 nucleotide sequence: TGTGCCTGGAGTTTATCGGGGGGGGTTCAGCCCCAGCATTTT.

The CDR3 here is CASSPTGVIGELFF. The DNA of the CDR3 is TGTGCCAGCTCACCGACGGGGGTGATCGGGGAGCTGTTTTTT. The chain combines TRBV18 with TRBJ2-2; tentative D call: TRBD2 (6 bases). Germline V lookup: CDR1 KGHSH, CDR2 LQKENI. V dropped 3 bases and J dropped 7 bases, with 12 bases sitting between them. The CDR3 covers 14 residues.

The chain carries TRBV7-2 and TRBJ1-4; tentative D call: TRBD1 (6 bases). Looked up from germline, CDR1 is SGHTA and CDR2 is FQGNSA. This CDR3 spans 15 amino acids. Trimming shortened V by 2 bases and J by 4 bases, and 11 bases separated the two germline ends. The CDR3, as DNA: TGTGCCAGCAGCTTAATGACAGGCCTTAATGAAAAACTGTTTTTT. It codes for CASSLMTGLNEKLFF.

The chain links TRBV5-1 to TRBJ2-5, with D maybe TRBD1 (6 bases). The J call may be in error: the DNA end matches TRBJ2-7 better. The CDR3 spans 13 residues. Germline V gene data show CDR1 as SGHRS and CDR2 as YFSETQ. CDR3 protein: CASSAGQTYEQYF. In DNA form, the CDR3 reads TGCGCCAGCAGCGCAGGACAGACCTACGAGCAGTACTTC.

This rearrangement joins TRBV7-2 to TRBJ2-3, with a tentative D call TRBD2 (6 bases). The germline gives CDR1 SGHTA, CDR2 FQGNSA. The CDR3 contains 15 residues. Trimming pared 7 bases from V and 4 bases from J, leaving 18 bases between. CDR3 nucleotide sequence: TGTGCCAGCAAGAGGGCTAGCGTTACGCCAGATACGCAGTATTTT. Protein: CASKRASVTPDTQYF. Combining the CDR3 with reference TRBV7-2 and TRBJ2-3 gives the whole variable domain GAGVSQSPSNKVTEKGKDVELRCDPISGHTALYWYRQSLGQGLEFLIYFQGNSAPDKSGLPSDRFSAERTGGSVSTLTIQRTQQEDSAVYLCASKRASVTPDTQYFGPGTRLTVL.

The CDR3 DNA reads as TGTGCCAGCAGCTTACAGGGTGTTGGCTACACCTTC. Its translation: CASSLQGVGYTF. The V call is TRBV7-9, the J call TRBJ1-2; D possibly corresponds to TRBD1 (5 bases). Germline V lookup: CDR1 SEHNR, CDR2 FQNEAQ (reference sequence). The V end was cut by 2 bases, the J end by 7 bases, with 8 bases between. This CDR3 is 12 amino acids long.

The CDR3 protein is CSVGQGITEAFF. The CDR3 DNA follows: TGCAGCGTGGGACAGGGAATCACTGAAGCTTTCTTT. The chain joins TRBV29-1 to TRBJ1-1, with TRBD1 matching over 9 bases. The V gene end was trimmed by 6 bases and the J gene end by 4 bases; junction bases not matched to a gene: 3. CDR3 length equals 12 residues. The germline CDR1 and CDR2 sequences are SQVTM and ANQGSEA.

V and J are TRBV18 and TRBJ1-1, with D maybe TRBD1 (5 bases). The CDR3 totals 14 residues. Germline assignment: CDR1 KGHSH and CDR2 LQKENI. Trimming stripped 3 bases from V and 1 base from J, with 9 bases between. CDR3 amino acids: CASSPIGANTEAFF. CDR3 DNA: TGTGCCAGCTCACCTATAGGGGCGAACACTGAAGCTTTCTTT. Full variable domain (missing parts from reference TRBV18 and TRBJ1-1): NAGVMQNPRHLVRRRGQEARLRCSPMKGHSHVYWYRQLPEEGLKFMVYLQKENIIDESGMPKERFSAEFPKEGPSILRIQQVVRGDSAAYFCASSPIGANTEAFFGQGTRLTVV.

The chain employs TRBV5-1 and TRBJ1-6; tentative D call: TRBD1 (6 bases). The germline V gene has CDR1 SGHRS and CDR2 YFSETQ. Trimming removed 0 bases from V and 0 bases from J, with 13 bases in between. The CDR3 is 18 residues long. CDR3 protein: CASSLEDRESSYNSPLHF. DNA for the CDR3: TGCGCCAGCAGCTTGGAGGACAGAGAGAGCTCCTATAATTCACCCCTCCACTTT.

The J gene is TRBJ1-1, the V gene TRBV6-6, with D possibly matching TRBD1 (5 bases). This CDR3 spans 14 amino acids. CDR1 is MNHNY, CDR2 SVGAGI, per germline (reference sequence). V was cut by 2 bases and J by 4 bases, with 11 bases left in between. Written as DNA, the CDR3 is TGTGCCAGCAGTTACGCGGGGGGTGGCACTGAAGCTTTCTTT. Its protein product is CASSYAGGGTEAFF.

This chain links TRBV13 with TRBJ2-5; tentatively, D is TRBD1 (5 bases). With 5 bases removed from V and 2 bases from J, the gap between germline ends came to 9 bases. The CDR3 runs 13 residues. Germline V gene data show CDR1 as PRHDT and CDR2 as FYEKMQ (reference sequence). CDR3 residues: CASSIRAQETQYF. The CDR3 region has the DNA TGTGCCAGCAGCATCAGGGCTCAAGAGACCCAGTACTTC.

The V call is TRBV15, the J call TRBJ1-2, with a tentative D call TRBD1 (5 bases). Germline V gives CDR1 LNHNV, CDR2 YYDKDF (reference sequence). The CDR3 sequence is 13 residues long. Trimming stripped 0 bases from V and 8 bases from J, with 10 bases between. DNA for the CDR3: TGTGCCACCAGCAGAGACAGGGCGGGAGGCTACACCTTC. Translated, it gives CATSRDRAGGYTF.

This chain links TRBV9 with TRBJ1-2; D not certain. Germline lookup yields CDR1 SGDLS and CDR2 YYNGEE. The CDR3 loop spans 15 amino acids. V lost 0 bases to trimming and J lost 4 bases, with 13 bases between them. CDR3 in amino acids: CASSVEERARYGYTF. The CDR3 DNA reads as TGTGCCAGCAGCGTAGAGGAGCGAGCTCGCTATGGCTACACCTTC.

The rearrangement uses TRBV18 and TRBJ2-3; 7 bases are a match to TRBD2. V was clipped by 2 bases and J by 6 bases; unmatched bases: 8. The CDR3 is made up of 15 amino acids. CDR1 is KGHSH and CDR2 is LQKENI in the germline V gene. CDR3 nucleotide sequence: TGTGCCAGCTCACCATTCCGGGGGGTAGAGGATACGCAGTATTTT. Translated: CASSPFRGVEDTQYF.

The chain joins TRBV4-1 to TRBJ2-1; D may be TRBD1 (6 bases). Germline-derived CDR1 and CDR2 are MGHRA and YSYEKL. Trimming removed 4 bases at V and 4 bases at J, with 17 bases between. The CDR3 sequence is 16 residues long. The DNA of the CDR3 is TGCGCCAGCAGCCCCGCCAGGGGAAGCGGTTACAATGAGCAGTTCTTC. Translated, it gives CASSPARGSGYNEQFF.

The chain is built from TRBV5-1 and TRBJ1-1; possible D gene TRBD1, 6 bases. CDR1 SGHRS and CDR2 YFSETQ come from the germline V gene. V dropped 2 bases and J dropped 0 bases, with 14 bases sitting between them. This CDR3 comprises 16 residues. CDR3 sequence reads: CASSLGGGRMNTEAFF. The CDR3 DNA reads as TGCGCCAGCAGCTTAGGGGGGGGACGCATGAACACTGAAGCTTTCTTT.

The chain carries TRBV28 and TRBJ1-2, with 9 bases fitting TRBD1. The V segment lost 6 bases and the J segment 4 bases; nucleotides outside the gene matches: 6. The germline gives CDR1 MDHEN, CDR2 SYDVKM. This CDR3 is built from 14 residues. The CDR3, as DNA: TGTGCCAGCAGCCCGGGACAGGGTACCTATGGCTACACCTTC. This encodes CASSPGQGTYGYTF.

This chain connects TRBV5-1 to TRBJ2-3; TRBD2 matches at 7 bases. This CDR3 comprises 13 residues. The trim removed 10 bases at V and 2 bases at J, leaving 7 bases unmatched. CDR1 is SGHRS and CDR2 is YFSETQ in the germline V gene. CDR3: CAWGSGSTDTQYF. The CDR3 DNA reads TGCGCCTGGGGTAGCGGGTCCACAGATACGCAGTATTTT.

This chain joins TRBV7-6 and TRBJ1-1; D unclear. Trimming cost V 7 bases and J 1 base, with 16 bases left between them. The germline gives CDR1 SGHVS, CDR2 FNYEAQ. The CDR3 is made up of 15 amino acids. The CDR3 region has the DNA TGTGCCAGCACCCCTACCATGGGCCAGAACACTGAAGCTTTCTTT. The encoded protein is CASTPTMGQNTEAFF.

The chain joins TRBV2 to TRBJ1-6; a possible D gene is TRBD1 (5 bases). The CDR3 length is 15 residues. Germline CDR1 reads SNHLY; CDR2 reads FYNNEI. V was shortened by 3 bases and J by 9 bases, with 15 bases between the two germline ends. CDR3 DNA: TGTGCCAGCAGTGACACCCCGGCCCAGGGTTCACCCCTCCACTTT. Its translation: CASSDTPAQGSPLHF.

The chain carries TRBV5-6 and TRBJ2-3; possibly TRBD2 for D (5 bases). Germline loops: CDR1 SGHDT, CDR2 YYEEEE. The CDR3 totals 14 residues. V was clipped by 4 bases and J by 5 bases, with 14 bases between them. CDR3 in amino acids: CASSPTRRRDTQYF. The CDR3, as DNA: TGTGCCAGCAGCCCGACGAGGAGGAGAGATACGCAGTATTTT.

The chain combines TRBV7-2 with TRBJ2-3; D gene ambiguous. This CDR3 contains 16 residues. CDR1 is SGHTA, CDR2 FQGNSA, per germline. Trimming left V 1 base short and J 2 bases short, with 13 bases between. CDR3 loop: CASSLVHLRLTDTQYF. CDR3 DNA: TGTGCCAGCAGCTTAGTCCACCTCAGACTCACAGATACGCAGTATTTT.

The chain couples TRBV28 to TRBJ1-5; the D is unclear. V was trimmed by 6 bases and J by 2 bases, leaving 8 bases between them. CDR3 length: 13 residues. The germline CDR1 and CDR2 sequences are MDHEN and SYDVKM. The CDR3: CASSRRGNQPQHF. The CDR3, as DNA: TGTGCCAGCAGCCGCCGAGGCAATCAGCCCCAGCATTTT.

The CDR3 is CASSPQGDTEAFF. CDR3 DNA sequence: TGTGCCAGCAGCCCACAGGGGGACACTGAAGCTTTCTTT. The chain has TRBV7-6 and TRBJ1-1, with TRBD1 matching over 8 bases. V was clipped by 5 bases and J by 3 bases; unmatched bases: 2. Germline V lookup: CDR1 SGHVS, CDR2 FNYEAQ. The length of the CDR3 is 13 residues.

The chain combines TRBV5-1 with TRBJ2-3; D might be TRBD1 (5 bases). Germline V gives CDR1 SGHRS, CDR2 YFSETQ. The CDR3 totals 13 residues. Between the trimmed V and J ends, which lost 6 bases and 0 bases, there was a span of 8 bases. The CDR3 here is CASKRGSTDTQYF. CDR3 DNA: TGCGCCAGCAAAAGGGGAAGCACAGATACGCAGTATTTT.

The chain combines TRBV18 with TRBJ2-7; 7 nucleotides agree with TRBD1. CDR1 KGHSH and CDR2 LQKENI come from the germline V gene. This CDR3 contains 15 residues. The V gene end was trimmed by 6 bases and the J gene end by 3 bases; junction bases not matched to a gene: 11. The CDR3 bases are TGTGCCAGCTCGCCGCTCCCGGGACAGAACTACGAGCAGTACTTC. Translation gives CASSPLPGQNYEQYF.

The chain joins TRBV6-5 to TRBJ2-5; TRBD1 is a possible D gene (5 bases). The J call may not be correct, given that the DNA end is closer to TRBJ2-7. This CDR3 is built from 14 residues. The germline V gene has CDR1 MNHEY and CDR2 SVGAGI. The CDR3 reads CASSYSQVSYEQYF. The CDR3 nucleotides are TGTGCCAGCAGTTACTCACAGGTCTCCTACGAGCAGTACTTC.

The CDR3 protein is CASRVDSRAINEQYF. The CDR3 DNA is TGCGCCAGCAGGGTGGACAGCCGGGCGATTAACGAGCAGTACTTC. This chain uses TRBV5-1 with TRBJ2-7; possible D gene TRBD1, 6 bases. CDR3 length equals 15 residues. Germline V CDR1 and CDR2: SGHRS, YFSETQ. The V end was cut by 5 bases, the J end by 5 bases, with 20 bases between.

This chain links TRBV25-1 with TRBJ1-4; 10 positions match TRBD1. The V and J ends lost 3 bases and 6 bases, in that order; junction bases with no gene match: 7. Germline CDR1 MGHDK, CDR2 SYGVNS. The CDR3 sequence is 16 residues long. CDR3 in DNA: TGTGCCAGCAGTGATGGTGTGGGGACAGGGGATGAAAAACTGTTTTTT. This translates into CASSDGVGTGDEKLFF.

The V and J genes are TRBV7-2 and TRBJ2-5, with 9 bases aligning to TRBD2. CDR3 length: 14 amino acids. Germline V lookup: CDR1 SGHTA, CDR2 FQGNSA. V shed 4 bases and J 11 bases; nucleotides not matched to a gene: 11. The CDR3 region is CASSSTSGLLEQYF. The CDR3 nucleotides read TGTGCCAGCAGCTCTACTAGCGGGCTCTTAGAGCAGTACTTC.

This chain joins TRBV2 and TRBJ1-2; tentative D call: TRBD1 (6 bases). CDR1 and CDR2 from the germline V gene are SNHLY and FYNNEI. CDR3 size: 16 residues. The V gene lost 6 bases and the J gene lost 2 bases, with 19 bases spanning the gap. In DNA form, the CDR3 reads TGTGCCAGCAGGAGGGACACTTGGGGAACGAACTATGGCTACACCTTC. This codes for CASRRDTWGTNYGYTF.